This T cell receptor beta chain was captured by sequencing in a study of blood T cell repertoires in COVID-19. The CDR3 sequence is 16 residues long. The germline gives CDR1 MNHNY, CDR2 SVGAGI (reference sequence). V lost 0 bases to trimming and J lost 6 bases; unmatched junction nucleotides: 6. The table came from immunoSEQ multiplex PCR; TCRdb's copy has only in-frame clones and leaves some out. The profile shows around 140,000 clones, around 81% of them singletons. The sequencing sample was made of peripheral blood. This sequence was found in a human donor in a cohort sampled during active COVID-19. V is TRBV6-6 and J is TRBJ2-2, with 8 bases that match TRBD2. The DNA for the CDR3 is TGTGCCAGCAGTTACTCCCTAGCGGGCTTTCCCGGGGAGCTGTTTTTT. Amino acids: CASSYSLAGFPGELFF.